This is a list of T cell receptor beta chains from one sample in a study of OX40 agonist ivuxolimab in advanced cancers. Method: immunoSEQ multiplex PCR; TCRdb's copy keeps in-frame clones and lacks some. The table lists tens of thousands of clones, around four fifths of them singletons. This specimen was CD4+ or CD8+ T cells sorted from blood, taken in a trial of the OX40 agonist ivuxolimab. All receptors derive from an adult with an advanced solid tumor such as melanoma, head and neck, liver or kidney cancer. Both conserved end residues are part of each CDR3. Each record gives: J gene, V gene, D gene, clone size, CDR3 DNA, CDR3 protein. A D gene is named only where the DNA matches it firmly. Clone size is shown for a subset of rows, as once, few, many or a class of expanded clone.

>TRBJ2-3|TRBV4-1|TRBD2|NA
TGCGCCAGCAGCCAAGAACCTCCTAGCGGGAGGGCAGATACGCAGTATTTT
CASSQEPPSGRADTQYF
>TRBJ2-3|TRBV29-1|NA|NA
TGCAGCGTAAAGGAGGCGGCAGATACGCAGTATTTT
CSVKEAADTQYF
>TRBJ1-5|TRBV5-6|NA|NA
TGTGCCAGCAGCTTGGCGACGGATTATAGCAATCAGCCCCAGCATTTT
CASSLATDYSNQPQHF
>TRBJ2-3|TRBV5-1|TRBD2|NA
TGCGCCAGCAGCCGGAGGGGGACTAGCGGCACAGATACGCAGTATTTT
CASSRRGTSGTDTQYF
>TRBJ2-1|TRBV9|NA|NA
TGTGCCAGCAGCCGGGGTGGCTCCTACAATGAGCAGTTCTTC
CASSRGGSYNEQFF
>TRBJ1-4|TRBV5-1|NA|NA
TGCGCCAGCAGCTCACGGGGGGCTAATGAAAAACTGTTTTTT
CASSSRGANEKLFF
>TRBJ2-7|TRBV11-3|NA|NA
TGTGCCAGCAGCTTAGGAAACTACGAGCAGTACTTC
CASSLGNYEQYF
>TRBJ2-1|TRBV7-8|TRBD2|NA
TGTGCCAGCAGTCGGACTAGCGGGGTTAGCTCCTACAATGAGCAGTTCTTC
CASSRTSGVSSYNEQFF
>TRBJ1-1|TRBV19|TRBD1|NA
TGTGCCAGTAGTATGACAGGGGTAATCACTGAAGCTTTCTTT
CASSMTGVITEAFF
>TRBJ2-1|TRBV4-3|NA|NA
TGCGCCAGCAGCCAAACTCGGGTAGGGGGCAATGAGCAGTTCTTC
CASSQTRVGGNEQFF
>TRBJ1-5|TRBV6-5|TRBD1|NA
TGTGCCAGCGAGGACAGGGGAAATCAGCCCCAGCATTTT
CASEDRGNQPQHF
>TRBJ2-5|TRBV30|NA|NA
TGTGCCTGGGGACAAGAGACCCAGTACTTC
CAWGQETQYF
>TRBJ2-7|TRBV7-2|TRBD2|NA
TGTGCCAGCAGCTCTGGACTAGCGGACGAGCAGTACTTC
CASSSGLADEQYF
>TRBJ1-1|TRBV18|NA|once
TGTGCCAGCTCACCACAGAAGAACACTGAAGCTTTCTTT
CASSPQKNTEAFF
>TRBJ2-2|TRBV5-1|NA|NA
TGCGCCAGCAGCCTAAGCGGGGAGCTGTTTTTT
CASSLSGELFF
>TRBJ2-7|TRBV2|TRBD1|NA
TGTGCCAGCAGAGTACAGGGGAGCTCCTACGAGCAGTACTTC
CASRVQGSSYEQYF
>TRBJ1-5|TRBV27|TRBD1|NA
TGTGCCAGCAGTTTATCGACCGGGACAGTCTACAATTCCTGGCTGAAGGCCCAGCATTTT
CASSLSTGTVYNSWLKAQHF
>TRBJ1-6|TRBV2|NA|NA
TGTGCCAACCGGGCAGGGCTAAATTCACCCCTCCACTTT
CANRAGLNSPLHF
>TRBJ1-3|TRBV19|NA|NA
TGTGCCAGTAGTACAGGGGTCAGCTCCGGAAACACCATATATTTT
CASSTGVSSGNTIYF
>TRBJ1-4|TRBV18|NA|NA
TGTGCCAGCTCACCACCGAACGAGGGAAATAGAAATGAAAAACTGTTTTTT
CASSPPNEGNRNEKLFF
>TRBJ2-1|TRBV2|TRBD2|NA
TGTGCCAGCAGTGAATCCACTAGCGGGGGGGAAAAGAGCTCCTACAATGAGCAGTTCTTC
CASSESTSGGEKSSYNEQFF
>TRBJ1-2|TRBV7-3|TRBD1|NA
TGTGCCAGCAGCCGGGACAGGGTGGATGGCTACACCTTC
CASSRDRVDGYTF